The 10 T cell receptor beta chains below come from one sample, sequenced in a study of T cells in Graves' hyperthyroidism and ophthalmopathy (dated by TCRdb to between 2019 and 2020). To prepare the library, multiplex PCR was applied. Sequencing relied on an Illumina HiSeq 2000. The TCR beta CDR3 regions were amplified from RNA transcripts. The TCR CDR3 was subjected to a first round of RT-PCR using the HTBI primer set and the Qiagen OneStep RT-PCR kit. TCRdb passed the public sequencing reads through fastp at Q25 and MiXCR, retaining productive beta sequences. When rows share a CDR3 protein, they turn into one entry using the most common DNA and genes. Recorded for this sample are hundreds of thousands of distinct CDR3 sequences; 20% of them occurred a single time. The ten largest clones capture about 50% of the sample. The sample consisted of blood. Receptors originate from a man in his forties with Graves' ophthalmopathy.

The rearrangement links TRBV19 to TRBJ2-1, with 10 bases aligning to TRBD2. The CDR3 runs 18 residues. After removal of 9 bases from V and 6 bases from J, the junction contained 20 bases not matched to a gene. CDR1 LNHDA and CDR2 SQIVND come from the germline V gene (reference sequence). Here the CDR3 DNA reads TGTGCCAGCCCTAAACCCGCTAGCGGGAGTGATTGTGTCAATGAGCAGTTCTTC. Translated: CASPKPASGSDCVNEQFF.

This clonotype was counted many times. The V and J genes are TRBV7-3 and TRBJ2-3, with D possibly matching TRBD1 (5 bases). Germline CDR1 SGHTA, CDR2 FQGTGA. V was shortened by 3 bases and J by 1 base, with 11 bases between the two germline ends. The length of the CDR3 is 15 residues. CDR3 sequence: CASSFDGARTDTQYF. DNA of the CDR3: TGTGCCAGCAGCTTCGATGGGGCGCGCACAGATACGCAGTATTTT.

This clonotype has just a few counts. The rearrangement links TRBV6-6 to TRBJ1-1, with TRBD1 matching over 7 bases. Trimming took 1 base from V and 7 from J; bases not matched to a gene: 6. Germline CDR1 is MNHNY and CDR2 is SVGAGI (reference sequence). This CDR3 has 14 amino acids. For the CDR3, the DNA is TGTGCCAGCAGTTACTTCCATGGACAGGATGAAGCTTTCTTT. It codes for CASSYFHGQDEAFF.

This chain joins TRBV6-5 and TRBJ2-5; tentatively, D is TRBD2 (6 bases). The CDR3 length is 14 residues. V was cut by 0 bases and J by 5 bases, with 10 bases left in between. The germline V gene has CDR1 MNHEY and CDR2 SVGAGI. DNA for the CDR3: TGTGCCAGCAGTTACTCGACTAGTGGGGAGACCCAGTACTTC. It yields the protein CASSYSTSGETQYF.

This clonotype was observed many times. This chain connects TRBV6-1 to TRBJ1-1; D is unclear. Germline V CDR1 and CDR2: MNHNS, SASEGT. The V end lost 6 bases, the J end lost 1 base, and 21 bases lay between the germline ends. CDR3 length: 17 residues. The CDR3 nucleotides are TGTGCCAGCAGGTCCCTCAACTCGGCAAGCCCGAACACTGAAGCTTTCTTT. Translated, it gives CASRSLNSASPNTEAFF.

This clonotype was counted only a few times. The CDR3 is CASSPTGELQPQHF. CDR3 coding DNA: TGTGCCAGCAGCCCTACAGGGGAACTACAGCCCCAGCATTTT. The V and J genes are TRBV6-1 and TRBJ1-5; 7 nucleotides line up with TRBD1. The length of the CDR3 is 14 residues. V was pared by 6 bases and J by 7 bases, with 9 bases of the junction left unmatched. Looked up from germline, CDR1 is MNHNS and CDR2 is SASEGT.

This chain uses TRBV6-1 with TRBJ2-7; no clear D gene. V was shortened by 2 bases and J by 1 base, with 9 bases between the two germline ends. Germline loops: CDR1 MNHNS, CDR2 SASEGT. There are 14 residues in the CDR3. As DNA, the CDR3 is TGTGCCAGCAGTGAACTAGGCAGGTCCTACGAGCAGTACTTC. Its translation is CASSELGRSYEQYF.

The genes are TRBV6-1 and TRBJ1-2, with D possibly matching TRBD1 (5 bases). The CDR3 is 14 residues long. CDR1 and CDR2 from the germline V gene are MNHNS and SASEGT. V was trimmed by 6 bases and J by 2 bases, leaving 13 bases between them. The CDR3 nucleotides are TGTGCCAGCAGGGTGACAGCGAGGAACTATGGCTACACCTTC. It is translated as CASRVTARNYGYTF.

The rearrangement links TRBV5-1 to TRBJ1-2; D gene uncertain. V was shortened by 4 bases and J by 8 bases, with 15 bases between the two germline ends. CDR1 and CDR2 (germline): SGHRS, YFSETQ. This CDR3 contains 13 residues. The CDR3 nucleotides are TGCGCCAGCAGCGCCTCGGAAACTGAAGGCTACACCTTC. This sequence encodes CASSASETEGYTF.

This sequence joins TRBV2 and TRBJ2-5; D is ambiguous. The germline CDR1 and CDR2 sequences are SNHLY and FYNNEI. This CDR3 is 11 amino acids long. V was cut by 8 bases and J by 9 bases, with 13 bases left in between. CDR3 DNA sequence: TGTGCCAGCGGGTTGAAATACCCCCAGTACTTC. This translates into CASGLKYPQYF.